The 9 T cell receptor beta chains listed next were all sequenced from one sample in a study of monozygotic twins with inflammatory bowel disease. Reprocessing the 5' RACE reads, TCRdb reports a single entry for every CDR3 protein and omits DNA. There are a few hundred thousand distinct CDR3 sequences in the sample, with 2.6% held by the top ten. Sequencing used blood. The source is a human donor with ulcerative colitis or Crohn's disease, or a healthy co-twin of an affected twin (not recorded which).

V and J are TRBV5-8 and TRBJ2-5; TCRdb's D call of TRBD1 is untestable without DNA. The V gene's germline CDR1 is SGHTS and CDR2 YDEGEE. The CDR3 totals 16 residues. The CDR3 protein is CASSTITGGAGETQYF. The variable domain in full, completed from reference TRBV5-8 and TRBJ2-5, reads EAGVTQSPTHLIKTRGQQATLRCSPISGHTSVYWYQQALGLGLQFLLWYDEGEERNRGNFPPRFSGRQFPNYSSELNVNALELEDSALYLCASSTITGGAGETQYFGPGTRLLVL.

The chain joins TRBV3-1 to TRBJ2-1; the D call from TCRdb, TRBD2, cannot be confirmed without DNA. CDR1 and CDR2 from the germline V gene are LGHDT and YNNKEL (reference sequence). The CDR3 has 14 residues. The CDR3 reads CAVTKRGAYNEQFF.

The rearrangement uses TRBV12-3 or TRBV12-4 and TRBJ1-2. The CDR3 loop spans 12 amino acids. CDR3 loop: CASSFRSYGYTF.

This sequence joins TRBV3-1 and TRBJ2-7; TCRdb's D gene call, TRBD2, goes unchecked for lack of DNA. Germline CDR1 and CDR2: LGHDT and YNNKEL (reference sequence). The CDR3 length is 17 residues. The CDR3 protein is CASSQDLLAGSSYEQYF.

The chain employs TRBV5-1 and TRBJ1-6; with no DNA, the TCRdb D assignment of TRBD1 cannot be verified. The V gene's germline CDR1 is SGHRS and CDR2 YFSETQ. The CDR3 is 15 residues long. The CDR3 loop reads CASSLSGQGDSPLHF.

The V gene is TRBV28, the J gene TRBJ2-7. This CDR3 is built from 13 residues. The V gene's germline CDR1 is MDHEN and CDR2 SYDVKM. CDR3 sequence: CASSRGISYEQYF.

The chain employs TRBV4-2 and TRBJ1-3. The CDR3 has 15 amino acids. Germline V gene lookup returns CDR1 LGHNA and CDR2 YNFKEQ. This CDR3 is CASSQVREAGNTIYF.

The chain couples TRBV20-1 to TRBJ1-5. This CDR3 is built from 13 residues. Germline CDR1 DFQATT, CDR2 SNEGSKA (reference sequence). Here the CDR3 reads CSAGWDSNQHQHF.

This sequence joins TRBV29-1 and TRBJ1-5; TCRdb gives TRBD1 as the D gene, but with no DNA this cannot be confirmed. CDR1 and CDR2 (germline): SQVTM, ANQGSEA. The CDR3 totals 17 residues. Here the CDR3 reads CSVENRGLKFSNQPQHF.